This is a list of T cell receptor beta chains from one sample in a study of beta chain features in type 1 diabetes. The data were produced by immunoSEQ multiplex PCR, yet TCRdb's version contains in-frame clones alone and is incomplete. The data hold about 650,000 clones, with 9.5% to 15% observed a single time. Sequenced input: naive CD4+ T cells from blood. These receptors all come from a man between 25 and 39 years old with type 1 diabetes. Both conserved end residues are part of each CDR3. The D gene is left open where the match is weak. Where a row states a size, it is once, few, many or the class of an expanded clone; other rows omit it.

>TRBV2|.|TRBJ1-2|.
TGTGCCAGCAGGCCCGGGCAGAACTACTACGGCTACACCTTC
CASRPGQNYYGYTF
>TRBV7-2|.|TRBJ1-1|.
TGTGCCAGCAGCTTAGTCATGAACACTGAAGCTTTCTTT
CASSLVMNTEAFF
>TRBV10-3|.|TRBJ1-5|TRBD1
TGTGCCATCAGTGAGGACAGGGGATTTAGCAATCAGCCCCAGCATTTT
CAISEDRGFSNQPQHF
>TRBV6-5|.|TRBJ1-5|TRBD1
TGTGCCAGCAGTTACTCGGGGGACAGGGGAGAGCCCCAGCATTTT
CASSYSGDRGEPQHF
>TRBV7-6|few|TRBJ2-1|.
TGTGCCAGCAGCTCAAGATCCCCCTCCTACAATGAGCAGTTCTTC
CASSSRSPSYNEQFF
>TRBV11-2|few|TRBJ1-1|.
TGTGCCAGCAGCCGCCTCCGTACGATAGAAGCTTTCTTT
CASSRLRTIEAFF
>TRBV13|.|TRBJ1-6|.
TGTGCCAGCAGCGAGACCTTAGGGGGGTCGGGTTCACCCCTCCACTTT
CASSETLGGSGSPLHF
>TRBV9|.|TRBJ2-5|TRBD2
TGTGCCAGCAGCGTAGGAAGCGGGGGGGCGGAAGAGACCCAGTACTTC
CASSVGSGGAEETQYF
>TRBV19|.|TRBJ1-5|.
TGTGCCAGTAGTATAAGCCGCTCAGGAGGGGGTAGTCGCAATCAGCCCCAGCATTTT
CASSISRSGGGSRNQPQHF
>TRBV5-1|few|TRBJ2-3|TRBD1
TGCGCCAGCAGCTCGGGACAGATGACAGATACGCAGTATTTT
CASSSGQMTDTQYF
>TRBV6-4|.|TRBJ2-3|TRBD1
TGTGCCAGCAGTGACTCTTGGACAGGCTACACAGATACGCAGTATTTT
CASSDSWTGYTDTQYF
>TRBV11-2|few|TRBJ1-3|.
TGTGCCACTCAGGACAGAGACTCTGGAAACACCATATATTTT
CATQDRDSGNTIYF
>TRBV5-4|few|TRBJ2-3|.
TGTGCCAGCAGCGGCCGGGGTACAGATACGCAGTATTTT
CASSGRGTDTQYF
>TRBV5-6|.|TRBJ1-2|.
TGTGCCAGCAGCGAACGGGGCCTAACTAGCTATGGCTACACCTTC
CASSERGLTSYGYTF
>TRBV30|few|TRBJ1-5|.
TGTGCCTGGAGTGTACGGTGGGAGGGGGGCAATCAGCCCCAGCATTTT
CAWSVRWEGGNQPQHF
>TRBV9|.|TRBJ1-4|TRBD1
TGTGCCAGCAGCGTAACAGGGGATGTTGGTGAAAAACTGTTTTTT
CASSVTGDVGEKLFF
>TRBV20-1|few|TRBJ2-3|.
TGCAGTGCTAGGAGCTCCCATACGCAGTATTTT
CSARSSHTQYF
>TRBV27|.|TRBJ2-5|.
TGTGCCAGCAGTTTGGCGCCTAATCAAGAGACCCAGTACTTC
CASSLAPNQETQYF
>TRBV18|once|TRBJ2-7|.
TGTGCCAGCGCACAGGGCGCCTCCTACGAGCAGTACTTC
CASAQGASYEQYF
>TRBV9|few|TRBJ2-6|.
TGTGCCAGCAGCGTAGGGGTCGGCTCTGGGGCCAACGTCCTGACTTTC
CASSVGVGSGANVLTF
>TRBV5-1|few|TRBJ2-1|TRBD1
TGCGCCAGCAGCTTGGTGGGACAGGTGGGAAATGAGCAGTTCTTC
CASSLVGQVGNEQFF
>TRBV28|.|TRBJ2-7|.
TGTGCCAGCAGCTCCGGCGGGACAGCCCAATACGAGCAGTACTTC
CASSSGGTAQYEQYF
>TRBV7-2|.|TRBJ2-2|.
TGTGCCAGCAGATACGGGACCACCGGGGAGCTGTTTTTT
CASRYGTTGELFF
>TRBV9|.|TRBJ2-3|.
TGTGCCAGCAGCTCAAGGGGGGACCTCACGCTAGATACGCAGTATTTT
CASSSRGDLTLDTQYF
>TRBV6-5|.|TRBJ1-1|.
TGTGCCAGCACCCAAACGGGGCGTTACACTGAAGCTTTCTTT
CASTQTGRYTEAFF
>TRBV6-6|few|TRBJ2-7|TRBD1
TGTGCCAGCAGTGCCTCCGGGACAGGGGTCTTAAACGAGCAGTACTTC
CASSASGTGVLNEQYF
>TRBV2|.|TRBJ2-2|.
TGTGCCAGCAAGACAGTCGCGGGGACCGGGGAGCTGTTTTTT
CASKTVAGTGELFF
>TRBV4-3|.|TRBJ1-2|.
TGCGCCAGCAGCCAAGATTATCGTACCTATGGCTACACCTTC
CASSQDYRTYGYTF
>TRBV7-2|.|TRBJ2-7|TRBD2
TGTGCCAGCAGCCTTGGGACTACTACCTACGAGCAGTACTTC
CASSLGTTTYEQYF
>TRBV29-1|.|TRBJ2-3|.
TGCAGCGTTGAAGACTCCTCGGGCACAGATACGCAGTATTTT
CSVEDSSGTDTQYF
>TRBV18|.|TRBJ1-2|TRBD1
TGTGCCAGCTCACCGGGACAGGGGGAGAACTATGGCTACACCTTC
CASSPGQGENYGYTF
>TRBV5-1|few|TRBJ1-6|.
TGCGCCAGCACCCCTGAACTTAATTCACCCCTCCACTTT
CASTPELNSPLHF
>TRBV7-2|few|TRBJ1-5|.
TGTGCCAGCAGCTTAGACGGCAGCAATCAGCCCCAGCATTTT
CASSLDGSNQPQHF
>TRBV28|few|TRBJ2-7|TRBD1
TGTGCCAGCAGGCCCGGGACAGGGTACGAGCAGTACTTC
CASRPGTGYEQYF
>TRBV5-4|.|TRBJ2-2|.
TGTGCCAGCAGCTTGGCCAACGGCGGGGAGCTGTTTTTT
CASSLANGGELFF
>TRBV14|few|TRBJ2-1|.
TGTGCCAGCAGCCAAGAGGAGATAGCGAAGGGTAATGAGCAGTTCTTC
CASSQEEIAKGNEQFF
>TRBV6-5|.|TRBJ1-3|.
TGTGCCACCAAGAGAGGCTCTGGAAACACCATATATTTT
CATKRGSGNTIYF
>TRBV9|few|TRBJ2-5|.
TGTGCCAGCAGCGGCGGAGATGGGAGGCAAGAGACCCAGTACTTC
CASSGGDGRQETQYF
>TRBV7-2|few|TRBJ2-4|TRBD2
TGTGCCAGCAGTAGAAGCGGGGGGGCCGCCAAAAACATTCAGTACTTC
CASSRSGGAAKNIQYF
>TRBV7-2|.|TRBJ2-1|TRBD2
TGTGCCAGCAGCGGGCGACTAGCGCCTTACAATGAGCAGTTCTTC
CASSGRLAPYNEQFF
>TRBV6-5|.|TRBJ2-7|TRBD1
TGTGCCAGCAGGGACAGGATCTCCTACGAGCAGTACTTC
CASRDRISYEQYF
>TRBV30|.|TRBJ2-1|TRBD2
TGTGCCTGGGACCCTCGACTAGCGGGGGGACCGGGGCAGTTCTTC
CAWDPRLAGGPGQFF
>TRBV5-1|.|TRBJ2-1|.
TGCGCCAGCAGCTTGTATCGTAACGAGCAGTTCTTC
CASSLYRNEQFF
>TRBV7-9|.|TRBJ2-4|.
TGTGCCAGCAGCTTGACAGGCGTAGCCAAAAACATTCAGTACTTC
CASSLTGVAKNIQYF
>TRBV7-2|.|TRBJ2-4|.
TGTGCCAGCAGCTTTCCCGGGGTGAACATTCAGTACTTC
CASSFPGVNIQYF
>TRBV11-1|few|TRBJ1-2|.
TGTGCCAGCAGCTCGACGACCGGTCCTGGCTACACCTTC
CASSSTTGPGYTF
>TRBV7-8|.|TRBJ2-1|.
TGTGCCAGCAGGTTGGCTGGCGCTGGGTCCTACAATGAGCAGTTCTTC
CASRLAGAGSYNEQFF